Given below is one T cell receptor (beta chain) in context. This specimen comes from a study of shared clonotypes between healthy human individuals. Study background: Per-donor plates numbered three CD4 naive, three CD4 memory, two CD8 naive and one CD8 memory.

The repertoire was sequenced with immunoSEQ multiplex PCR; TCRdb's copy has only in-frame clones and lacks some. The sample carries approximately 2.5 million clones, roughly 93% recorded once. The sequenced sample was naive CD4+ T cells from PBMCs. Subset noted: CD45RA+ positively selected. The sequence was collected from a man aged 18 to 35 in good health. Some clones in this sample may be carry-over from other donors' samples.

This chain's CDR3 is CASSPPGGHSSGNTIYF. Here the CDR3 DNA reads TGCGCCAGCAGCCCCCCGGGTGGGCACAGCTCTGGAAACACCATATATTTT. V gene TRBV5-1 combines with J gene TRBJ1-3; D uncertain. V was cut by 4 bases and J by 0 bases, with 17 bases left in between. The CDR3 is 17 residues long. CDR1 is SGHRS and CDR2 is YFSETQ in the germline V gene.